This record concerns one T cell receptor beta chain sequence. This sample stems from a study of blood T cell repertoires in COVID-19. Background on the study: Collection of acute and convalescent COVID-19 samples took place in the United States, Italy and Spain. PBMCs, B-cell-depleted T cells, or T cells provided the cDNA or gDNA that made up the material.

With 2 bases removed from V and 4 bases from J, the gap between germline ends came to 9 bases. This CDR3 contains 15 residues. The germline CDR1 and CDR2 sequences are MNHEY and SVGAGI. In the original processing: Amplified reference gene primers provided the basis for estimating nucleated cell counts. Using immunoSEQ multiplex PCR, the repertoire was profiled, and TCRdb retains in-frame clones only, with some absent. The DNA was the basis for D and trimming; V, J and clone size are from that table. There are 150,000 to 200,000 clones in the sample; about 77% occur only once, and around 2.8% lies in the top ten.

Sequences were obtained from peripheral blood. This receptor was obtained from a woman over 75 with active or convalescent COVID-19. This chain connects TRBV6-5 to TRBJ1-6; no clear D gene. The CDR3 sequence is CASSYGLPYNSPLHF. As DNA, the CDR3 is TGTGCCAGCAGTTACGGGCTGCCTTATAATTCACCCCTCCACTTT.